Listed below are T cell receptor beta chains from one sample, sequenced in a study of shared clonotypes between healthy human individuals. The data were produced by immunoSEQ multiplex PCR, yet TCRdb's version contains in-frame clones alone and is incomplete. Among 2 million to 2.5 million clones listed, approximately 93% were seen once. Material: naive CD4+ T cells from PBMCs. These receptors were obtained from a man between 18 and 29 years old in good health. Some clones in this sample may be carry-over from other donors' samples. CDR3s include the opening cysteine and the closing phenylalanine or tryptophan. D genes are given only for firm matches. Clone size is not always given. Where it is, it says once, few, many or a class for expanded clones.

j_call v_call clone_size d_call cdr3_nt cdr3_aa
TRBJ2-5 TRBV4-1 - TRBD2 TGCGCCAGCAGCCAAGGACTAGCGGGAGGCGAAGAGACCCAGTACTTC CASSQGLAGGEETQYF
TRBJ1-1 TRBV14 once - TGTGCCAGCAGCGAGCACAGCTTAGGTGACTGGAACACTGAAGCTTTCTTT CASSEHSLGDWNTEAFF
TRBJ2-7 TRBV12-2 - - TGTGCAAGTCGCTTAGCGATAGGACAGGGGTCAATTAAGGACGAGCAGTACTTC CASRLAIGQGSIKDEQYF
TRBJ1-2 TRBV9 - TRBD1 TGTGCCAGCAGCATCGGACAGGGGGCGTATGGCTACACCTTC CASSIGQGAYGYTF
TRBJ2-7 TRBV7-2 - TRBD1 TGTGCCAGCAGCTTCGGGACAGGGGCCTACGAGCAGTACTTC CASSFGTGAYEQYF
TRBJ2-2 TRBV5-4 - TRBD2 TGTGCCAGCAGCTTGGGCAGCGGGGCCGGGGAGCTGTTTTTT CASSLGSGAGELFF
TRBJ2-1 TRBV6-5 - TRBD1 TGTGCCAGCAGTCCGACAGGGGCCAAGCAGTTCTTC CASSPTGAKQFF
TRBJ2-2 TRBV5-1 - TRBD2 TGCGCCAGCAGCTACATAGCGGGAGTAGGTACCGGGGAGCTGTTTTTT CASSYIAGVGTGELFF
TRBJ2-3 TRBV18 once TRBD1 TGTGCCAGTTCAGCCGGACAGGGGGCAACAGATACGCAGTATTTT CASSAGQGATDTQYF
TRBJ2-7 TRBV28 once TRBD2 TGTGCCAGCACAAGGCTACGGGGGGACTACGAGCAGTACTTC CASTRLRGDYEQYF
TRBJ1-2 TRBV19 - - TGTGCCAGTACCACCCCCCCCCGCTCTGGCTACACCTTC CASTTPPRSGYTF
TRBJ1-5 TRBV7-9 few - TGTGCCAGCAGCAGCGGAGGGATTGGCAATCAGCCCCAGCATTTT CASSSGGIGNQPQHF
TRBJ2-7 TRBV5-6 - TRBD1 TGTGCCAGCAGGGCCGGGACAGGGGTCGAGCAGTACTTC CASRAGTGVEQYF
TRBJ1-2 TRBV5-1 - TRBD1 TGCGCCAGCAGCCCACTGGGACAGAACTATGGCTACACCTTC CASSPLGQNYGYTF
TRBJ2-2 TRBV4-2 - - TGTGCCAGCAGCCAAGATAACCAGCAGAACACCGGGGAGCTGTTTTTT CASSQDNQQNTGELFF
TRBJ2-6 TRBV6-5 - - TGTGCCAGCAGTTACTCTCGGGCCAACGTCCTGACTTTC CASSYSRANVLTF
TRBJ2-6 TRBV27 - - TGTGCCAGCAGTTTATTCTCTGGGGCCAACGTCCTGACTTTC CASSLFSGANVLTF